This entry lists 32 T cell receptor beta chains sequenced from one sample in a study of response to subunit inactivated influenza vaccine. TCRdb re-analysed the RT-PCR reads in MiXCR, keeping a single row per CDR3 protein. The sample yields fewer than 800,000 distinct CDR3 sequences, roughly 14% seen once. This specimen consisted of PBMCs from blood, obtained approximately 13 days after vaccination. These receptor sequences come from a man in his fifties or sixties who received an inactivated influenza vaccine.

V usage is TRBV6-1 and J usage is TRBJ2-3, with a weak D call TRBD2 (6 bases). Trimming cost V 1 base and J 5 bases, with 16 bases left between them. From germline, CDR1 is MNHNS and CDR2 SASEGT. The CDR3 runs 16 residues. CDR3 loop: CASSEGVGGRGDTQYF. The DNA of the CDR3 is TGTGCCAGCAGTGAAGGGGTAGGAGGGAGAGGAGATACGCAGTATTTT.

This clonotype occurred once. This may be a read error, as it is one base from a much larger clone. This chain connects TRBV12-3 or TRBV12-4 to TRBJ2-2, with 8 bases aligning to TRBD1. V shed 5 bases, J shed 3 bases, and the junction held 2 bases outside the gene matches. CDR3 size: 14 residues. The CDR3: CASSPTGDTGELFF. CDR3 nucleotide sequence: TGTGCCAGCAGTCCGACAGGGGACACCGGGGAGCTGTTTTTT.

The chain links TRBV20-1 to TRBJ1-6; D unresolved. This CDR3 has 16 residues. The V end lost 0 bases, the J end lost 7 bases, and 16 bases lay between the germline ends. Germline lookup yields CDR1 DFQATT and CDR2 SNEGSKA (reference sequence). The CDR3 DNA reads TGCAGTGCTAGAGATCGGAAGACATCCGCCAATTCACCCCTCCACTTT. This sequence encodes CSARDRKTSANSPLHF.

In this sample, this clonotype turned up once. The V call is TRBV7-2, the J call TRBJ1-2, with D tentatively TRBD1 (6 bases). The ends were cut back, 7 bases at V and 8 bases at J, with 17 bases in the middle. Germline-derived CDR1 and CDR2 are SGHTA and FQGNSA. This CDR3 is built from 13 residues. The CDR3 nucleotides read TGTGCCAGCACCCTTAAGGCAGGGGAAGGCTACACCTTC. Translated: CASTLKAGEGYTF. Drawing the rest from reference TRBV7-2 and TRBJ1-2, the complete variable domain is GAGVSQSPSNKVTEKGKDVELRCDPISGHTALYWYRQSLGQGLEFLIYFQGNSAPDKSGLPSDRFSAERTGGSVSTLTIQRTQQEDSAVYLCASTLKAGEGYTFGSGTRLTVV.

The rearrangement joins TRBV20-1 to TRBJ2-7; D is undetermined. This CDR3 is 12 amino acids long. V was cut by 6 bases and J by 2 bases, with 11 bases left in between. Germline V gene sequence: CDR1 DFQATT, CDR2 SNEGSKA (reference sequence). The CDR3 sequence: CSAKRTTYEQYF. CDR3 bases: TGCAGTGCCAAGAGGACCACCTACGAGCAGTACTTC.

The rearrangement uses TRBV18 and TRBJ2-7, with 7 bases fitting TRBD1. Germline V lookup: CDR1 KGHSH, CDR2 LQKENI. V shed 3 bases, J shed 6 bases, and the junction held 8 bases outside the gene matches. CDR3 size: 14 residues. The CDR3 nucleotides read TGTGCCAGCTCACCGGGACAGTCTCGCCCCGAGCAGTACTTC. Residues: CASSPGQSRPEQYF.

This sequence joins TRBV6-2 or TRBV6-3 and TRBJ2-7, with D uncertain. CDR1 MNHEY and CDR2 SVGEGT come from the germline V gene. Trimming cost V 2 bases and J 2 bases, with 16 bases left between them. The CDR3 has 16 residues. CDR3 sequence (DNA): TGTGCCAGCAGTTACGCCAGACGACCAAGTACCTACGAGCAGTACTTC. This encodes CASSYARRPSTYEQYF.

This rearrangement joins TRBV28 to TRBJ2-5, with 11 bases fitting TRBD1. Losses at the gene ends were 6 bases for V and 4 bases for J; bases not matched to a gene: 10. CDR3 size: 16 residues. Germline V gene data show CDR1 as MDHEN and CDR2 as SYDVKM. The DNA for the CDR3 is TGTGCCAGCAGGATGCTCGGGACAGGGGGTGGAGAGACCCAGTACTTC. Amino acid sequence: CASRMLGTGGGETQYF.

V and J are TRBV15 and TRBJ2-7, with TRBD1 identical over 10 bases. Germline V gives CDR1 LNHNV, CDR2 YYDKDF (reference sequence). Germline trimming cut 1 base from V and 3 bases from J; bases unmatched to any gene: 3. This CDR3 is built from 15 residues. The CDR3 loop reads CATSRAGTGDYEQYF. CDR3 sequence (DNA): TGTGCCACCAGCAGAGCCGGGACAGGGGACTACGAGCAGTACTTC.

This clonotype was seen only a few times. The chain recombines TRBV10-3 with TRBJ2-1, with unresolved D. Trimming took 6 bases from V and 0 from J, leaving 6 bases between them. This CDR3 spans 13 amino acids. Germline V gene lookup returns CDR1 ENHRY and CDR2 SYGVKD. CDR3 sequence: CAIRLSSYNEQFF. The CDR3, as DNA: TGTGCCATCAGACTCAGCTCCTACAATGAGCAGTTCTTC.

This clonotype has more than one count but fewer than ten. The genes are TRBV12-3 or TRBV12-4 and TRBJ1-5; D is unclear. CDR3 size: 15 residues. The V end lost 3 bases, the J end lost 3 bases, and 12 bases lay between the germline ends. The CDR3 DNA sequence: TGTGCCAGCAGTTTCGTGGGTCGACTCAATCAGCCCCAGCATTTT. This gives the protein CASSFVGRLNQPQHF.

The chain employs TRBV4-3 and TRBJ2-3; D gene uncertain. The CDR3 length is 18 residues. From germline, CDR1 is LGHNA and CDR2 YSLEER. V was clipped by 0 bases and J by 5 bases, with 21 bases between them. The CDR3 DNA reads TGCGCCAGCAGCCAAGATATGAGACGACTGACACGGCTAGATACGCAGTATTTT. As protein: CASSQDMRRLTRLDTQYF.

This sequence joins TRBV7-9 and TRBJ1-6; no clear D. V lost 5 bases to trimming and J lost 6 bases, with 11 bases between them. CDR3 length: 14 amino acids. Germline-derived CDR1 and CDR2 are SEHNR and FQNEAQ (reference sequence). The CDR3 DNA is TGTGCCAGCAGCCGGGTTAACGCTAATTCACCCCTCCACTTT. It is translated as CASSRVNANSPLHF.

The rearrangement uses TRBV9 and TRBJ2-7; D is possibly TRBD1 or TRBD2 (5 bases each). Germline V gene lookup returns CDR1 SGDLS and CDR2 YYNGEE. V lost 4 bases and J lost 5, with 25 bases in between. This CDR3 region has 17 residues. CDR3 DNA: TGTGCCAGCAGCCCAGGGTCTGGTGGTCGAGGGTACGACGAGCAGTACTTC. Encoded protein: CASSPGSGGRGYDEQYF.

The chain is built from TRBV27 and TRBJ2-3, with 11 bases aligning to TRBD2. Germline V gives CDR1 MNHEY, CDR2 SMNVEV (reference sequence). J gave up 7 bases and V 2 bases, and 8 bases lay outside the gene matches. CDR3 length: 16 amino acids. The CDR3 loop is CASSLDSGRAANTQYF. The CDR3 nucleotides are TGTGCCAGCAGTTTAGATAGCGGGAGGGCCGCCAATACGCAGTATTTT.

The V gene is TRBV6-5, the J gene TRBJ2-1; TRBD1 matches at 9 bases. The ends lost 0 bases at V and 7 bases at J; junction bases unmatched: 4. This CDR3 is built from 15 residues. CDR1 and CDR2 (germline): MNHEY, SVGAGI. CDR3 DNA sequence: TGTGCCAGCAGTTACTCGGGGACAGGGAAAAATGAGCAGTTCTTC. Translating it yields CASSYSGTGKNEQFF.

Worth noting for this clonotype: The CDR3 does not close with the conserved phenylalanine or tryptophan, likely indicating a read error. This chain joins TRBV7-9 and TRBJ2-5, with 10 bases that match TRBD1. The CDR3 covers 14 residues. Germline lookup yields CDR1 SEHNR and CDR2 FQNEAQ (reference sequence). V shed 6 bases and J 7 bases; nucleotides not matched to a gene: 8. CDR3 sequence (DNA): TGTGCCAGCAGTCCGACAGGGGGCGTTGGGACCCAGTACTTG. Its translation is CASSPTGGVGTQYL.

This clonotype was found a few times. The chain has TRBV6-1 and TRBJ2-2, with D perhaps assigned TRBD1 or TRBD2 (5 bases each). Germline V lookup: CDR1 MNHNS, CDR2 SASEGT. CDR3 length: 14 amino acids. V was trimmed by 6 bases and J by 1 base, leaving 9 bases between them. The CDR3 bases are TGTGCCAGCAGGGGACGGATGAACACCGGGGAGCTGTTTTTT. Translating it yields CASRGRMNTGELFF.

The chain joins TRBV4-2 to TRBJ1-5; D remains ambiguous. V lost 3 bases to trimming and J lost 4 bases, with 10 bases between them. The length of the CDR3 is 14 residues. Germline loops: CDR1 LGHNA, CDR2 YNFKEQ. The CDR3: CASSHSSGNQPQHF. The CDR3 nucleotides are TGTGCCAGCAGCCATAGCAGCGGAAATCAGCCCCAGCATTTT.

There are a few counts of this clonotype. The V call is TRBV6-2 or TRBV6-3, the J call TRBJ2-2, with 9 bases lining up with TRBD1. Germline V gene lookup returns CDR1 MNHEY and CDR2 SVGEGT. The J segment lost 0 bases and the V segment lost 5 bases, leaving 10 bases of the junction unmatched. CDR3 length equals 18 residues. CDR3 in amino acids: CASSTPGQGKANTGELFF. In DNA, the CDR3 is TGTGCCAGCAGTACCCCGGGACAGGGTAAAGCGAACACCGGGGAGCTGTTTTTT.

This clonotype occurred a few times. This rearrangement joins TRBV12-3 or TRBV12-4 to TRBJ2-7, with D possibly being TRBD1 (7 bases). Trimming pared 1 base from V and 4 bases from J, leaving 14 bases between. CDR3 length: 15 amino acids. The CDR3 DNA reads TGTGCCAGCAGTTTAGGCAGGGGGGTCTCTTACGAGCAGTACTTC. Amino acid sequence: CASSLGRGVSYEQYF.

V and J are TRBV9 and TRBJ2-3; D is unresolved. This CDR3 has 15 residues. Trimming removed 1 base from V and 0 bases from J, with 9 bases in between. Germline V gives CDR1 SGDLS, CDR2 YYNGEE. The CDR3 region is CASSVNPSSTDTQYF. DNA of the CDR3: TGTGCCAGCAGCGTAAATCCCTCGAGCACAGATACGCAGTATTTT.

This clonotype was counted ten times or more. The J gene is TRBJ2-5, the V gene TRBV12-3 or TRBV12-4; no definite D call. This CDR3 has 12 residues. V was trimmed by 7 bases and J by 8 bases, leaving 14 bases between them. CDR3 loop: CASTTTAPTQYF. The CDR3 DNA reads TGTGCCAGCACCACTACAGCACCTACCCAGTACTTC.

The rearrangement joins TRBV27 to TRBJ2-7; D gene ambiguous. The V gene lost 2 bases and the J gene lost 3 bases, with 14 bases spanning the gap. This CDR3 comprises 15 residues. Germline V gene sequence: CDR1 MNHEY, CDR2 SMNVEV (reference sequence). CDR3 amino acids: CASSLISGPSYEQYF. For the CDR3, the DNA is TGTGCCAGCAGTTTAATTTCCGGGCCGAGCTACGAGCAGTACTTC.

In this sample, this clonotype turned up a few times. J is TRBJ2-2 and V is TRBV30, with D unclear. With 1 base removed from V and 6 bases from J, the gap between germline ends came to 12 bases. The CDR3 contains 14 residues. Germline CDR1 and CDR2: GTSNPN and SVGIG (reference sequence). CDR3 sequence reads: CAWSELMAAGELFF. The CDR3 DNA reads TGTGCCTGGAGTGAGCTCATGGCGGCCGGGGAGCTGTTTTTT.

This clonotype occurred a few times. The chain joins TRBV7-6 to TRBJ2-3; 11 bases are a match to TRBD2. There are 16 residues in the CDR3. The trim removed 5 bases at V and 4 bases at J, leaving 8 bases unmatched. The V gene's germline CDR1 is SGHVS and CDR2 FNYEAQ. CDR3 residues: CASSARLAGYADTQYF. The CDR3 DNA follows: TGTGCCAGCAGCGCCCGACTAGCGGGGTACGCAGATACGCAGTATTTT.

V gene TRBV10-3 combines with J gene TRBJ2-1, with TRBD1 as a possible D gene (5 bases). The CDR3 is 13 residues long. Deletions cut 2 bases from V and 5 bases from J, with 7 bases between. Germline V gene data show CDR1 as ENHRY and CDR2 as SYGVKD. This chain's CDR3 is CAISERGDNEQFF. DNA for the CDR3: TGTGCCATCAGTGAGAGGGGTGACAATGAGCAGTTCTTC.

The genes are TRBV12-3 or TRBV12-4 and TRBJ2-3, with 7 bases aligning to TRBD1. The ends lost 1 base at V and 3 bases at J; junction bases unmatched: 10. CDR3 length equals 17 residues. The CDR3 DNA reads TGTGCCAGCAGTTTAGGAGGGGGCAGGGGGAAGACAGATACGCAGTATTTT. Residues: CASSLGGGRGKTDTQYF.

This clonotype was detected a few times. The rearrangement uses TRBV5-1 and TRBJ2-3, with 13 positions matching TRBD2. The trim removed 1 base at V and 6 bases at J, leaving 8 bases unmatched. The germline V gene encodes CDR1 SGHRS and CDR2 YFSETQ. The CDR3 runs to 17 residues. The CDR3 DNA reads as TGCGCCAGCAGCTTGTCCTGGACTAGCGGGAGCTGGGATACGCAGTATTTT. It yields the protein CASSLSWTSGSWDTQYF.

In its sample, this clonotype was seen many times. The chain carries TRBV12-3 or TRBV12-4 and TRBJ2-7; 9 nucleotides align to TRBD2. Trimming removed 5 bases from V and 3 bases from J; junction bases left unmatched: 5. This CDR3 is built from 14 residues. The CDR3 DNA is TGTGCCAGCAGTCAAGCGGGAGGAAACTACGAGCAGTACTTC. This sequence encodes CASSQAGGNYEQYF.

This chain uses TRBV7-2 with TRBJ2-7; D is ambiguous. V lost 8 bases and J 0 bases, leaving 8 bases between the germline ends. This CDR3 has 12 amino acids. Germline V gives CDR1 SGHTA, CDR2 FQGNSA. The CDR3 nucleotides are TGTGCCAGCGGTAAGAGCTCCTACGAGCAGTACTTC. The encoded protein is CASGKSSYEQYF.

The chain has TRBV7-9 and TRBJ1-4; no definite D call. V shed 5 bases and J shed 14 bases, with 15 bases lying between them. Looked up from germline, CDR1 is SEHNR and CDR2 is FQNEAQ (reference sequence). The CDR3 has 12 residues. CDR3 amino acids: CASSPTPRELFF. The CDR3 DNA sequence: TGTGCCAGCAGCCCAACCCCCAGAGAGCTGTTTTTT.